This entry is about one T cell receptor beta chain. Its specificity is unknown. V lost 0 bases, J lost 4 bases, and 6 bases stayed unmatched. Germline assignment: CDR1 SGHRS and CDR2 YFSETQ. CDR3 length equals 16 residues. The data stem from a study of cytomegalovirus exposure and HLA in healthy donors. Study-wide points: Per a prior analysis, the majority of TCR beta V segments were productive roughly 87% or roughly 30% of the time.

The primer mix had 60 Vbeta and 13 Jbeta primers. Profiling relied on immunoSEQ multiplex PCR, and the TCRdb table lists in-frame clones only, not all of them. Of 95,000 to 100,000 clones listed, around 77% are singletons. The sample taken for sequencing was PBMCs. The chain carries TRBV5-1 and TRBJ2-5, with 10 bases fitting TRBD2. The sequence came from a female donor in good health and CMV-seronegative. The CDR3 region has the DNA TGCGCCAGCAGCTTGGCCCCAGCGGGGGGGCGAGAGACCCAGTACTTC. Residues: CASSLAPAGGRETQYF.